This TCR beta chain was obtained from a study of Graves' ophthalmopathy and Graves' hyperthyroidism. RNA transcripts were the template, and TCR beta CDR3 regions were amplified from them. A first-round RT-PCR used HTBI primers, followed by a second-round multiplex PCR. TCRdb ran MiXCR on the multiplex PCR reads and lists one entry per CDR3 protein. The data hold around 670,000 distinct CDR3 sequences, with around 40% observed a single time. J lost 7 bases, V lost 4 bases, and 4 bases had no gene match. CDR3 length: 15 amino acids. The PBMCs were taken from approximately 9.7 ml of fresh peripheral blood. This clonotype was observed many times.

The chain carries TRBV12-3 or TRBV12-4 and TRBJ1-6; 10 bases map to TRBD1. Sequenced: peripheral blood. The receptor was derived from an adult man with Graves' ophthalmopathy. DNA for the CDR3: TGTGCCAGCAGTTCGGACAGGGGGGCGAATTCACCCCTCCACTTT. Amino acid sequence: CASSSDRGANSPLHF.